A selection of T cell receptor beta chains follows, all from one sample in a study of shared clonotypes between healthy human individuals. Assay used: immunoSEQ multiplex PCR; TCRdb lists only in-frame clones, some missing. Here the sample spans about 470,000 clones, around 79% being singletons. What was sequenced was PBMCs. These receptors were taken from a woman aged 40 to 49 in good health. Some clones in this sample may be carry-over from other donors' samples. The CDR3 runs from the conserved cysteine through the conserved F or W. A D gene is named only where the DNA matches it firmly. The size of a clone is reported for some rows only, either as once, few or many, or as a class for expanded clones.

v_gene	j_gene	d_gene	abundance	CDR3nt	CDR3aa
TRBV29-1	TRBJ2-1	TRBD2	NA	TGCAGCGTCCTGCGGGGGTTGAATGAGCAGTTCTTC	CSVLRGLNEQFF
TRBV10-3	TRBJ2-7	NA	NA	TGTGCCACCTCCCAGACAGACACACACTACGAGCAGTACTTC	CATSQTDTHYEQYF
TRBV7-2	TRBJ1-5	NA	few	TGTGCCAGCAGCTTAGTGTACGGGGCCGACAATCAGCCCCAGCATTTT	CASSLVYGADNQPQHF
TRBV28	TRBJ2-4	NA	NA	TGTGCCAGCAGCCTCCTAGAGGGTAGGGGGGGCGCAAGGGGATACATTCAGTACTTC	CASSLLEGRGGARGYIQYF
TRBV28	TRBJ2-7	TRBD2	NA	TGTGCCAGCAGCCCCGGACTAGCGGGAGGGAACGAGCAGTACTTC	CASSPGLAGGNEQYF
TRBV28	TRBJ2-1	TRBD1	NA	TGTGCCAGCAGCCAGGGGGCGCGAAATGAGCAGTTCTTC	CASSQGARNEQFF
TRBV28	TRBJ2-2	NA	NA	TGTGCCAGCAGTTTGGTTCCCCCCGGGGAGCTGTTTTTT	CASSLVPPGELFF
TRBV2	TRBJ1-5	NA	NA	TGTGCCAGCGATCCAGGGGGCAATCAGCCCCAGCATTTT	CASDPGGNQPQHF
TRBV5-1	TRBJ1-4	NA	once	TGCGCCAGCAGACCGCAGGGACCTAATGAAAAACTGTTTTTT	CASRPQGPNEKLFF
TRBV14	TRBJ1-4	NA	NA	TGTGCCAGCAGCCAAGATCGCGGGAGGTATAATGAAAAACTGTTTTTT	CASSQDRGRYNEKLFF
TRBV5-1	TRBJ2-3	NA	NA	TGCGCCAGCAGCTCATTCACTGGGGATACGCAGTATTTT	CASSSFTGDTQYF
TRBV27	TRBJ2-1	TRBD2	few	TGTGCCAGCAGCTCTGGACTAGCCGAGGAGCAGTTCTTC	CASSSGLAEEQFF
TRBV11-2	TRBJ2-7	NA	few	TGTGCCAGCAGCTTCGACATAAGGGGAGACGAGCAGTACTTC	CASSFDIRGDEQYF
TRBV19	TRBJ1-4	TRBD1	NA	TGTGCCAGTAGCCTCGGGACAGCGAATGAAAAACTGTTTTTT	CASSLGTANEKLFF
TRBV11-2	TRBJ1-2	NA	NA	TGTGCCAGCAGCCCGAACGAAGGGGGATTTAACTATGGCTACACCTTC	CASSPNEGGFNYGYTF
TRBV5-1	TRBJ1-5	NA	few	TGCGCCAGCAGCTTGTCGTTCAATCAGCCCCAGCATTTT	CASSLSFNQPQHF
TRBV19	TRBJ1-5	NA	NA	TGTGCCAGTAGTACCCTTCCCTCGGGGAGCAATCAGCCCCAGCATTTT	CASSTLPSGSNQPQHF
TRBV6-6	TRBJ1-5	NA	NA	TGTGCCAGCAGTTACGGGCAGCTGTATAGCAATCAGCCCCAGCATTTT	CASSYGQLYSNQPQHF
TRBV19	TRBJ2-7	TRBD1	NA	TGTGCCAGTAGTATGGCAGGGGGCGACGAGCAGTACTTC	CASSMAGGDEQYF
TRBV18	TRBJ2-7	NA	many	TGTGCCAGCTCACCAGATGAGGGCTGGAGCTCCTACGAGCAGTACTTC	CASSPDEGWSSYEQYF
TRBV11-3	TRBJ2-1	NA	NA	TGTGCCAGCAGCTTAGTGGCAGGGAACAATGAGCAGTTCTTC	CASSLVAGNNEQFF
TRBV11-2	TRBJ2-5	TRBD2	NA	TGTGCCAGCAGCTACAGGACTAGCGGGGAGCAGTACTTC	CASSYRTSGEQYF
TRBV2	TRBJ2-5	NA	NA	TGTGCCAGCAGTGAGCAGTACCAAGAGACCCAGTACTTC	CASSEQYQETQYF
TRBV7-9	TRBJ1-2	NA	NA	TGTGCCAGCAGCCCTAGCGTTGCCCACAGTACCGGCTACACCTTC	CASSPSVAHSTGYTF
TRBV5-1	TRBJ2-1	NA	few	TGCGCCAGCAGCTTGGCGGACCTGGTCAATGAGCAGTTCTTC	CASSLADLVNEQFF
TRBV6-1	TRBJ1-4	NA	NA	TGTGCCAGCAGTTACGGTGAAAAACTGTTTTTT	CASSYGEKLFF
TRBV4-2	TRBJ2-7	TRBD2	NA	TGTGCCAGCAGCCAACAGGTAGCGGGGTTCTCCTACGAGCAGTACTTC	CASSQQVAGFSYEQYF
TRBV6-5	TRBJ1-2	TRBD1	NA	TGTGCCAGCAGACCCTCGAGGACAGGGGAAGGCTACACCTTC	CASRPSRTGEGYTF
TRBV7-8	TRBJ1-5	NA	once	TGTGCCAGCAGCTTTGGTGGGGGAAGTCAGCCCCAGCATTTT	CASSFGGGSQPQHF
TRBV11-3	TRBJ2-1	TRBD2	NA	TGTGCCAGCAGCTTAGCGGGAGGGGTCTACAATGAGCAGTTCTTC	CASSLAGGVYNEQFF
TRBV9	TRBJ1-2	NA	once	TGTGCCAGCAGCGTTGATCCAGTCGACTATGGCTACACCTTC	CASSVDPVDYGYTF
TRBV4-3	TRBJ2-3	TRBD2	NA	TGCGCCAGCAGCCAGGGACTAGCGGATACAGATACGCAGTATTTT	CASSQGLADTDTQYF
TRBV29-1	TRBJ2-5	TRBD1	NA	TGCAGCACAGCCGGGACAGAAACGTACCAAGAGACCCAGTACTTC	CSTAGTETYQETQYF
TRBV19	TRBJ2-1	NA	once	TGTGCCAGTAGTACGGGCCGGGGACTCATCCAGGGTAATGAGCAGTTCTTC	CASSTGRGLIQGNEQFF
TRBV6-5	TRBJ2-5	NA	NA	TGTGCCAGCAGGTCTCGGGGGTATGAAGAGACCCAGTACTTC	CASRSRGYEETQYF
TRBV28	TRBJ2-7	TRBD1	NA	TGTGCCAGCAGGAGGGGGCGATACGAGCAGTACTTC	CASRRGRYEQYF
TRBV12-5	TRBJ2-1	NA	NA	TGTGCTAGTGCGTCCCTCGATGAGCAGTTCTTC	CASASLDEQFF
TRBV4-1	TRBJ2-3	NA	NA	TGCGCCAGCAGCCCCCGGGACGCCCCGGGTAGCACAGATACGCAGTATTTT	CASSPRDAPGSTDTQYF
TRBV28	TRBJ2-7	TRBD1	NA	TGTGCCAGCAACAGACCCCGGGACAGGGGCTACGAGCAGTACTTC	CASNRPRDRGYEQYF
TRBV7-2	TRBJ1-2	NA	NA	TGTGCCAGCAGCTTACAGGGGTATGGCTACACCTTC	CASSLQGYGYTF
TRBV11-1	TRBJ2-3	NA	NA	TGTGCCAGCAGCTTAGACGGAGGGGCCGCTCGGGATACGCAGTATTTT	CASSLDGGAARDTQYF
TRBV11-2	TRBJ2-3	NA	NA	TGTGCCAGCAGCTTCGGTGACAGGCTAAGCACAGATACGCAGTATTTT	CASSFGDRLSTDTQYF
TRBV11-2	TRBJ2-3	NA	NA	TGTGCCAGCAGCTTAGCGGCTAGCTCAGATACGCAGTATTTT	CASSLAASSDTQYF
TRBV11-2	TRBJ2-1	NA	NA	TGTGCCAGCAGCTCGATCCCCGGGCCTACCTACAATGAGCAGTTCTTC	CASSSIPGPTYNEQFF
TRBV7-6	TRBJ1-1	TRBD1	NA	TGTGCCAGCAGCTTAGCAAACAGGGGCACTGAAGCTTTCTTT	CASSLANRGTEAFF
TRBV7-9	TRBJ1-4	NA	NA	TGTGCCAGCAGCCCCGCGGCGGAGGCCAATGAAAAACTGTTTTTT	CASSPAAEANEKLFF
TRBV29-1	TRBJ2-3	TRBD2	few	TGCAGCGACACTAGCGGGAGCACAGATACGCAGTATTTT	CSDTSGSTDTQYF
TRBV27	TRBJ2-3	NA	NA	TGTGCCAGCAGCCGCGCTGGAGCGATGAGCACAGATACGCAGTATTTT	CASSRAGAMSTDTQYF
TRBV7-8	TRBJ2-1	NA	NA	TGTGCCAGCAGCCAAAGCCCGGGACCTTGGGCCGAGCAGTTCTTC	CASSQSPGPWAEQFF
TRBV2	TRBJ1-1	NA	NA	TGTGCCAGCAGTGATGTAGGTACAAGCCCTCCTGAAGCTTTCTTT	CASSDVGTSPPEAFF
TRBV7-8	TRBJ2-7	NA	NA	TGTGCCAGCAGCAAGAGAGGTCGGGATTCCTACGAGCAGTACTTC	CASSKRGRDSYEQYF
TRBV30	TRBJ1-4	TRBD1	NA	TGTGCCTGGAGTGATACAGGGGGCGCCGAAAAACTGTTTTTT	CAWSDTGGAEKLFF
TRBV7-2	TRBJ2-7	NA	NA	TGTGCCAGCAGCTTAGGGTTCTCCTACGAGCAGTACTTC	CASSLGFSYEQYF
TRBV29-1	TRBJ1-1	NA	NA	TGCAGCGTTGAGGTGGACCTGAACACTGAAGCTTTCTTT	CSVEVDLNTEAFF
TRBV27	TRBJ2-2	NA	NA	TGTGCCAGCAGTTTGAACAGCCTACCCACCGGGGAGCTGTTTTTT	CASSLNSLPTGELFF
TRBV27	TRBJ1-6	NA	NA	TGTGCCAGCAGTCTACAGGGATGGGATTCACCCCTCCACTTT	CASSLQGWDSPLHF
TRBV7-7	TRBJ2-1	NA	NA	TGTGCCAGCAGCTTATCGCGGGCGGATGAGCAGTTCTTC	CASSLSRADEQFF
TRBV7-6	TRBJ2-5	NA	NA	TGTGCCAGCAGCTTAGACAAAAATACCCAGTACTTC	CASSLDKNTQYF
TRBV5-1	TRBJ1-1	TRBD1	NA	TGCGCCAGCAGCTACACCCAAACAGGGGTGAACACTGAAGCTTTCTTT	CASSYTQTGVNTEAFF
TRBV9	TRBJ1-3	NA	NA	TGTGCCAGCAGCGTAGAGATTGGGAACTCTGGAAACACCATATATTTT	CASSVEIGNSGNTIYF